This T cell receptor beta chain was obtained from a study of early T cells in non-severe SARS-CoV-2 infection. Background on the study: Unsorted whole-blood RNA was sequenced in bulk, leaving chains unpaired.

Overall study results and limits: Private and CD4 specificities were missed by VDJdb matching, skewed to anti-spike CD8.

As for this clonotype: Its specificity is not known.

This CDR3 spans 12 amino acids. In germline, CDR1 is SQVTM, CDR2 ANQGSEA. V was pared by 3 bases and J by 2 bases, with 7 bases between. The TCR library protocol was used to attach unique molecular identifiers. These identifiers were attached to individual cDNA molecules. TCRdb reprocessed the 5' RACE reads with MiXCR, giving one entry per CDR3 protein. Here the sample spans some 61,000 distinct CDR3 sequences, 8.7% being singletons. The source was whole blood, collected at baseline. The chain employs TRBV29-1 and TRBJ1-2; maybe TRBD1 (5 bases). The TCR originated in an adult who was a healthcare worker with PCR-confirmed SARS-CoV-2 infection or an uninfected control (not recorded which). The CDR3 is CSVDEGNYGYTF. The CDR3 nucleotides are TGCAGCGTTGACGAGGGGAACTATGGCTACACCTTC.